Below, 21 T cell receptor beta chains from the same sample are listed, as sequenced in a study of blood T cell repertoires in COVID-19. Sequencing used immunoSEQ multiplex PCR; TCRdb keeps in-frame clones, though not all of them. The sample records about 220,000 clones, around 84% being singletons. Sequencing used peripheral blood. The origin of the receptors is a human donor in a cohort sampled during active COVID-19.

This clone was recorded a few times. V usage is TRBV25-1 and J usage is TRBJ1-5; D perhaps matches TRBD1 (5 bases). In germline, CDR1 is MGHDK, CDR2 SYGVNS. This CDR3 contains 17 residues. Deletions cut 1 base from V and 0 bases from J, with 13 bases between. CDR3 sequence reads: CASSESAGLDSNQPQHF. The CDR3 DNA reads TGTGCCAGCAGTGAATCGGCAGGGTTGGATAGCAATCAGCCCCAGCATTTT.

The chain joins TRBV10-3 to TRBJ1-2; tentatively, D is TRBD1 (6 bases). The CDR3 covers 16 residues. Germline CDR1 is ENHRY and CDR2 is SYGVKD. Trimming removed 2 bases from V and 7 bases from J, with 20 bases in between. The CDR3: CAISEPQGTGIGGYTF. In nucleotides, the CDR3 is TGTGCCATCAGTGAGCCCCAAGGTACAGGGATAGGTGGCTACACCTTC.

The chain recombines TRBV7-9 with TRBJ2-5; 8 bases are shared with TRBD2. Per germline, CDR1 SEHNR and CDR2 FQNEAQ (reference sequence). This CDR3 has 18 amino acids. With V trimmed by 5 bases and J by 5 bases, 19 bases remained unmatched. The CDR3 region has the DNA TGTGCCAGCAGCCACCCCCCCCACGGGCGGGAGGAGTGGGAGACCCAGTACTTC. Amino acids: CASSHPPHGREEWETQYF. The variable domain in full, with the rest retrieved from reference TRBV7-9 and TRBJ2-5, is DTGVSQNPRHKITKRGQNVTFRCDPISEHNRLYWYRQTLGQGPEFLTYFQNEAQLEKSRLLSDRFSAERPKGSFSTLEIQRTEQGDSAMYLCASSHPPHGREEWETQYFGPGTRLLVL.

This clone showed up just once. The V gene is TRBV9, the J gene TRBJ2-3; weak D call: TRBD1 (5 bases). Germline assignment: CDR1 SGDLS and CDR2 YYNGEE. The CDR3 sequence is 14 residues long. V lost 1 base and J lost 5, with 11 bases in between. The CDR3 loop reads CASSVLQVVDTQYF. CDR3 bases: TGTGCCAGCAGCGTACTACAGGTGGTAGATACGCAGTATTTT.

CDR3 in DNA: TGTGCCAGCATTTCCAGCGAATACACCGGGGAGCTGTTTTTT. Protein: CASISSEYTGELFF. The rearrangement links TRBV25-1 to TRBJ2-2, with D unclear. The CDR3 is made up of 14 amino acids. Trimming cost V 7 bases and J 3 bases, with 12 bases left between them. Looked up from germline, CDR1 is MGHDK and CDR2 is SYGVNS.

A few counts support this clone. The chain joins TRBV7-3 to TRBJ2-2; D unclear. The ends were cut back, 4 bases at V and 0 bases at J, with 12 bases in the middle. The germline V gene encodes CDR1 SGHTA and CDR2 FQGTGA. CDR3 length: 16 residues. This CDR3 reads CASSSTGSANTGELFF. As DNA, the CDR3 is TGTGCCAGCAGCTCCACTGGTAGTGCGAACACCGGGGAGCTGTTTTTT.

This clone turned up a few times. This rearrangement joins TRBV7-2 to TRBJ1-3; TRBD1 matches at 8 bases. This CDR3 is built from 16 residues. Germline loops: CDR1 SGHTA, CDR2 FQGNSA. V shed 2 bases and J 3 bases; nucleotides not matched to a gene: 6. In DNA form, the CDR3 reads TGTGCCAGCAGCTTACAGGGGGCGGGAAGTGGAAACACCATATATTTT. Its translation: CASSLQGAGSGNTIYF.

This clone occurred once. This chain uses TRBV24-1 with TRBJ2-2; the D gene is possibly TRBD1 (6 bases). The CDR3 runs to 15 residues. Trimming took 5 bases from V and 1 from J, leaving 10 bases between them. Per the germline V gene, CDR1 is KGHDR and CDR2 is SFDVKD. The CDR3 loop reads CATSVGQRNTGELFF. DNA of the CDR3: TGTGCCACCAGTGTTGGACAGCGGAACACCGGGGAGCTGTTTTTT.

At least ten counts were recorded for this clone. V and J are TRBV6-5 and TRBJ1-1, with D maybe TRBD1 (6 bases). The CDR3 contains 11 residues. The V gene's germline CDR1 is MNHEY and CDR2 SVGAGI. V shed 2 bases and J shed 13 bases, with 11 bases lying between them. The CDR3 sequence is CASSYLRTVFF. The CDR3 DNA is TGTGCCAGCAGTTACCTGAGGACAGTTTTCTTT.

CDR3 DNA: TGTGCCAGCAGCTTGTTTTCGGACAGGGTTTACAATGAGCAGTTCTTC. It specifies CASSLFSDRVYNEQFF. J is TRBJ2-1 and V is TRBV5-6; 8 bases align to TRBD1. The germline V gene has CDR1 SGHDT and CDR2 YYEEEE. CDR3 length: 16 amino acids. V was clipped by 1 base and J by 4 bases; unmatched bases: 7. The full variable domain, with the rest looked up from reference TRBV5-6 and TRBJ2-1, is DAGVTQSPTHLIKTRGQQVTLRCSPKSGHDTVSWYQQALGQGPQFIFQYYEEEERQRGNFPDRFSGHQFPNYSSELNVNALLLGDSALYLCASSLFSDRVYNEQFFGPGTRLTVL.

The J gene is TRBJ2-5, the V gene TRBV7-2, with D perhaps matching TRBD2 (5 bases). The V and J ends lost 5 bases and 2 bases respectively, with 15 bases between them. Germline lookup yields CDR1 SGHTA and CDR2 FQGNSA. The CDR3 runs 15 residues. CDR3 sequence reads: CASSTLRAAQETQYF. CDR3 coding DNA: TGTGCCAGCAGCACCCTGAGGGCAGCTCAAGAGACCCAGTACTTC.

This clone appeared once. The rearrangement links TRBV4-2 to TRBJ2-3; 7 bases agree with TRBD2. From germline, CDR1 is LGHNA and CDR2 YNFKEQ. This CDR3 has 13 amino acids. Losses at the gene ends were 3 bases for V and 4 bases for J; bases not matched to a gene: 1. CDR3 in DNA: TGTGCCAGCAGCCATGGGGGGGCAGATACGCAGTATTTT. Encoded protein: CASSHGGADTQYF.

This chain links TRBV29-1 with TRBJ2-7, with 8 bases aligning to TRBD2. Trimming cost V 7 bases and J 0 bases; bases outside gene matches: 8. CDR1 and CDR2 (germline): SQVTM, ANQGSEA. The CDR3 has 14 residues. CDR3: CSAASGGFSYEQYF. DNA of the CDR3: TGCAGCGCGGCGAGCGGGGGATTCTCCTACGAGCAGTACTTC.

This clone came up once. This chain connects TRBV5-6 to TRBJ2-7; D unclear. V lost 0 bases, J lost 2 bases, and 9 bases lay in between. The CDR3 sequence is 14 residues long. CDR1 and CDR2 (germline): SGHDT, YYEEEE. CDR3 residues: CASSLGVGAYEQYF. CDR3 nucleotide sequence: TGTGCCAGCAGCTTGGGGGTTGGAGCCTACGAGCAGTACTTC.

J is TRBJ2-1 and V is TRBV14; TRBD2 matches at 7 bases. J was trimmed by 6 bases and V by 6 bases; bases with no gene match: 5. Germline V gene data show CDR1 as SGHDN and CDR2 as FVKESK. The CDR3 totals 13 residues. CDR3 nucleotide sequence: TGTGCCAGCAGGGGCGGGAGAGGCAATGAGCAGTTCTTC. This encodes CASRGGRGNEQFF.

The chain has TRBV5-1 and TRBJ1-4, with TRBD1 identical over 7 bases. This CDR3 region has 15 residues. CDR1 and CDR2 (germline): SGHRS, YFSETQ. V lost 2 bases, J lost 7 bases, and 8 bases stayed unmatched. The CDR3 loop reads CASSLVGGWGEKLFF. CDR3 DNA: TGCGCCAGCAGCTTAGTAGGGGGCTGGGGTGAAAAACTGTTTTTT.

J is TRBJ2-7 and V is TRBV28; 8 bases agree with TRBD2. Germline CDR1 MDHEN, CDR2 SYDVKM. Trimming at V came to 7 bases and at J to 3 bases, leaving 11 bases not matched to a gene. This CDR3 has 15 amino acids. This CDR3 is CASNLSGGPYYEQYF. CDR3 DNA: TGTGCCAGCAATCTAAGCGGGGGACCGTACTACGAGCAGTACTTC.

This clone has only a few counts. The chain combines TRBV5-1 with TRBJ2-7; 7 bases map to TRBD1. The CDR3 contains 15 residues. V shed 0 bases and J 2 bases; nucleotides not matched to a gene: 5. CDR1 is SGHRS, CDR2 YFSETQ, per germline. The CDR3 reads CASSLVSQGAYEQYF. CDR3 DNA: TGCGCCAGCAGCTTGGTTAGCCAGGGGGCCTACGAGCAGTACTTC.

V gene TRBV5-1 combines with J gene TRBJ2-1, with D perhaps TRBD1 (7 bases). Germline CDR1 and CDR2: SGHRS and YFSETQ. V was trimmed by 0 bases and J by 12 bases, leaving 19 bases between them. CDR3 size: 15 residues. The CDR3 DNA reads as TGCGCCAGCAGCTTGGGTACAGGGGAGGCCGCCCGGCAGTTCTTC. The encoded protein is CASSLGTGEAARQFF.

Here the CDR3 reads CASSPLSGGGNQPQHF. Written as DNA, the CDR3 is TGTGCCAGCAGCCCTTTATCCGGGGGTGGCAATCAGCCCCAGCATTTT. The rearrangement uses TRBV28 and TRBJ1-5; weak D call: TRBD1 (5 bases). This CDR3 region has 16 residues. V dropped 6 bases and J dropped 2 bases, with 17 bases sitting between them. Germline-derived CDR1 and CDR2 are MDHEN and SYDVKM.

This chain links TRBV5-4 with TRBJ1-1; weak D call: TRBD1 (5 bases). The germline V gene encodes CDR1 SGHNT and CDR2 YYREEE (reference sequence). The CDR3 totals 14 residues. The germline V and J ends were trimmed by 0 bases and 2 bases, with 8 bases remaining between them. CDR3 in DNA: TGTGCCAGCAGCTTGGCTCAGGGAAACACTGAAGCTTTCTTT. Amino acids: CASSLAQGNTEAFF.